This T cell receptor beta chain was recovered during a study of spatial heterogeneity in lung cancer. Germline V gene lookup returns CDR1 SGHDT and CDR2 YYEEEE. This CDR3 is 15 amino acids long. The trim removed 1 base at V and 3 bases at J, leaving 4 bases unmatched. Via MiXCR, TCRdb re-called the 5' RACE reads, giving one row per CDR3 protein. Seen here are 85,000 to 100,000 distinct CDR3 sequences, about an eighth observed once, and the top ten hold about 40%. The table lists this clonotype with many counts. The time point: sample taken at primary tumor resection. The sample in question was PBMCs, obtained at surgery. The rearrangement joins TRBV5-6 to TRBJ2-4, with 7 nucleotides matching TRBD1. This TCR was sampled from a male donor with early-stage non-small cell lung cancer. CDR3 DNA sequence: TGTGCCAGCAGCTTGACTAGGGACAGCAAAAACATTCAGTACTTC. As protein: CASSLTRDSKNIQYF.